This TCR beta chain was observed in a study of T cell responses to AZD1222 COVID-19 vaccine. Sequencing used immunoSEQ multiplex PCR; TCRdb keeps in-frame clones, though not all of them. The table lists approximately 200,000 clones, about 90% of them singletons. General study points: Nearly half of spike-specific TCRs reportedly go after variant regions that carry no mutations.

For this clone: Its antigen is not identified.

The origin of this receptor is an adult in good health. Sequences were derived from peripheral blood, sampled on day 0 of MenACWY control vaccination.

The CDR3 DNA sequence: TGTGCCAGCAGCCAAGACGAGGAGACCCAGTACTTC. Translated: CASSQDEETQYF. V gene TRBV3-1 (or the pseudogene TRBV3-2) combines with J gene TRBJ2-5; unclear D gene. The germline V and J ends were trimmed by 0 bases and 5 bases, with 4 bases remaining between them. This CDR3 is 12 amino acids long. The V gene's germline CDR1 is LGHDT and CDR2 YNNKEL (reference sequence).